The present T cell receptor (beta chain) was sequenced within a study of Ad26.COV2.S vaccination and SARS-CoV-2 variants. Study results and caveats: Measurement of non-spike TCR breadth gave similar results in vaccine and placebo recipients. Reportedly, after vaccination the spike-specific CD8+ and CD4+ T cell responses displayed substantial breadth.

Germline loops: CDR1 MNHEY, CDR2 SMNVEV (reference sequence). The CDR3 has 12 amino acids. Trimming pared 5 bases from V and 6 bases from J, leaving 9 bases between. Assay used: immunoSEQ multiplex PCR; TCRdb lists only in-frame clones, some missing. The sample includes around 100,000 clones, 82% of them seen just once. To note about this clone: The antigen is not known.

The V gene is TRBV27, the J gene TRBJ2-3; no clear D gene. The sample in question was peripheral blood, obtained after recovery from COVID-19. The receptor comes from a human donor who had recovered from COVID-19. The CDR3 DNA follows: TGTGCCAGCAGTGTTGGAGTGGATACGCAGTATTTT. Translating gives CASSVGVDTQYF.